A single sample gave rise to the 8 T cell receptor beta chains below, sequenced in a study of T cell responses to AZD1222 COVID-19 vaccine (dated by TCRdb to about 2021). The library was built by means of the immunoSEQ multiplex PCR assay. Drawn from immuneACCESS, this table holds only the in-frame rearrangements with V and J called that TCRdb kept. Clones are partly lost; checked studies trace under half to an unresolved V gene and leave the rest unexplained. Across this sample there are 130,000 to 150,000 clones, with more than 80% seen only once. The ten largest clonotypes hold 1.5% to 2% of the sample. According to the study, the label for this sample's time point signals: baseline before first vaccination. The sequencing used peripheral blood, collected on day 0 of AZD1222 vaccination. Receptors were obtained from an adult in good health.

This rearrangement joins TRBV19 to TRBJ1-1; D is perhaps TRBD1 (6 bases). V was shortened by 4 bases and J by 0 bases, with 6 bases between the two germline ends. The CDR3 length is 13 residues. The germline V gene has CDR1 LNHDA and CDR2 SQIVND (reference sequence). CDR3 loop: CASSTGVNTEAFF. In nucleotides, the CDR3 is TGTGCCAGTAGTACAGGGGTGAACACTGAAGCTTTCTTT.

This clone has just a few counts. The gene calls are TRBV7-2 and TRBJ2-3; 7 positions match TRBD2. V dropped 0 bases and J dropped 4; count of bases not matched to a gene: 1. The CDR3 has 14 amino acids. The V gene's germline CDR1 is SGHTA and CDR2 FQGNSA. CDR3 amino acids: CASSLAGLADTQYF. The CDR3 DNA follows: TGTGCCAGCAGCTTAGCAGGACTAGCAGATACGCAGTATTTT.

Only a few counts were recorded for this clone. This rearrangement joins TRBV2 to TRBJ2-2, with TRBD2 matching 12 bases. Trimming took 5 bases from V and 3 from J; bases not matched to a gene: 4. The CDR3 sequence is 16 residues long. The germline CDR1 and CDR2 sequences are SNHLY and FYNNEI. The CDR3, as DNA: TGTGCCAGCAGTACCGGGACTAGCGGGTACACCGGGGAGCTGTTTTTT. It translates to CASSTGTSGYTGELFF.

V gene TRBV7-8 combines with J gene TRBJ2-5; maybe TRBD1 (6 bases). V was shortened by 7 bases and J by 5 bases, with 17 bases between the two germline ends. This CDR3 has 14 residues. Germline CDR1 SGHVS, CDR2 FQNEAQ. In DNA, the CDR3 is TGTGCCAGCATCCGGGACACCCCTGGGGAGACCCAGTACTTC. Protein sequence: CASIRDTPGETQYF.

V usage is TRBV18 and J usage is TRBJ2-1; D call uncertain. Germline V gene sequence: CDR1 KGHSH, CDR2 LQKENI. V shed 2 bases and J shed 4 bases, with 3 bases lying between them. The CDR3 is 12 amino acids. The CDR3 loop is CASSPAYNEQFF. CDR3 DNA sequence: TGTGCCAGCTCACCAGCGTACAATGAGCAGTTCTTC.

The chain employs TRBV28 and TRBJ1-2; possible D gene TRBD1, 6 bases. The length of the CDR3 is 13 residues. V was cut by 3 bases and J by 6 bases, with 11 bases left in between. Germline CDR1 reads MDHEN; CDR2 reads SYDVKM. The CDR3 spells CASSFWGADGYTF. Written as DNA, the CDR3 is TGTGCCAGCAGTTTTTGGGGGGCGGATGGCTACACCTTC.

This chain connects TRBV4-2 to TRBJ2-1, with 8 bases identical to TRBD1. Germline-derived CDR1 and CDR2 are LGHNA and YNFKEQ. Germline trimming cut 5 bases from V and 4 bases from J; bases unmatched to any gene: 7. The CDR3 has 15 amino acids. The CDR3 sequence: CASSNYGTGYNEQFF. The CDR3 nucleotides are TGTGCCAGCAGCAATTATGGGACAGGTTACAATGAGCAGTTCTTC.

The J gene is TRBJ1-1, the V gene TRBV7-9; D unclear. V lost 0 bases and J 6 bases, leaving 5 bases between the germline ends. The length of the CDR3 is 12 residues. Germline assignment: CDR1 SEHNR and CDR2 FQNEAQ (reference sequence). CDR3 DNA: TGTGCCAGCAGCTTAGCGGGCTCTGAAGCTTTCTTT. This translates into CASSLAGSEAFF. Filled out from reference TRBV7-9 and TRBJ1-1, the complete variable domain reads DTGVSQNPRHKITKRGQNVTFRCDPISEHNRLYWYRQTLGQGPEFLTYFQNEAQLEKSRLLSDRFSAERPKGSFSTLEIQRTEQGDSAMYLCASSLAGSEAFFGQGTRLTVV.